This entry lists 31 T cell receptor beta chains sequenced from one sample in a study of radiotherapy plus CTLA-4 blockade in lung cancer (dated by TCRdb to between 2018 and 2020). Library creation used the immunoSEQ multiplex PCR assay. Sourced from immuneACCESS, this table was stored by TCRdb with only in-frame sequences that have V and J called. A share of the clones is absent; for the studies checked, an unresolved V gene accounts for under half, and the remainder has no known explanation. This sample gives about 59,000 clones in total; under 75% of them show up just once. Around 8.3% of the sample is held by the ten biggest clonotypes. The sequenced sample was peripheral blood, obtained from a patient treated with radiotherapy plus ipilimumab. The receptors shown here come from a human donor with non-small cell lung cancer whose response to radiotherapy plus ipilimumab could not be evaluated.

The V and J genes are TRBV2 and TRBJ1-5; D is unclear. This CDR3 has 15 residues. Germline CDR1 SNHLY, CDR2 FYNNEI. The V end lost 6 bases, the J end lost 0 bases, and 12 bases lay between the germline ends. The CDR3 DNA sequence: TGTGCCAGCAGCCTGTTGGCCGCTAGCAATCAGCCCCAGCATTTT. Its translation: CASSLLAASNQPQHF.

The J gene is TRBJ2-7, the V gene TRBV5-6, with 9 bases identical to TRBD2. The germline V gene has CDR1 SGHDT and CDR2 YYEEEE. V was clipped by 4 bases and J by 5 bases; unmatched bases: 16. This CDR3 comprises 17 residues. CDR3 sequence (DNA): TGTGCCAGCAGCATAATGGCCATCGGTAGCGGGAGAAACGAGCAGTACTTC. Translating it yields CASSIMAIGSGRNEQYF.

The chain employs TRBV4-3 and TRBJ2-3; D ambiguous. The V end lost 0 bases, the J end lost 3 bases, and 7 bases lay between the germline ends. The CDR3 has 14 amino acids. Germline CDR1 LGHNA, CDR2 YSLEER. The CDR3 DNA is TGCGCCAGCAGCCAAGATATTATGACAGATACGCAGTATTTT. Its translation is CASSQDIMTDTQYF.

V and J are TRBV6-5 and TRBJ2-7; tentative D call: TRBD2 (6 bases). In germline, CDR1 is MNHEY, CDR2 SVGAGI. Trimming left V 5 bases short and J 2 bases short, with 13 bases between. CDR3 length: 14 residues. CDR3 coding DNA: TGTGCCAGCAGTCCTTCGGGAGTGGCCTACGAGCAGTACTTC. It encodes CASSPSGVAYEQYF.

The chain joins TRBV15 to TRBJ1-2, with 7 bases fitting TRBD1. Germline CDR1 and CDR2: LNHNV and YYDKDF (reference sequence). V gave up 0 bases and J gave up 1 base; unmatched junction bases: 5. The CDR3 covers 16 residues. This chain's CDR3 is CATSRDGTAYNYGYTF. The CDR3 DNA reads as TGTGCCACCAGCAGAGATGGGACAGCCTATAACTATGGCTACACCTTC.

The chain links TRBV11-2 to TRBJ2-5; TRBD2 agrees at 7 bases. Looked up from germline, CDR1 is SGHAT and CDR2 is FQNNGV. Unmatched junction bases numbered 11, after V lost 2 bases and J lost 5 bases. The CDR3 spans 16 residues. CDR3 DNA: TGTGCCAGCAGCTTATGGGAGGGTTCGCTTTGGGAGACCCAGTACTTC. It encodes CASSLWEGSLWETQYF.

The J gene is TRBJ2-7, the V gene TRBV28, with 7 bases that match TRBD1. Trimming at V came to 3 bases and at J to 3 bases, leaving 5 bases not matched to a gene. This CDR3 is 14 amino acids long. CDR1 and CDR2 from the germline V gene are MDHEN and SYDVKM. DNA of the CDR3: TGTGCCAGCAGTTTCGTGGGACAGTTCTACGAGCAGTACTTC. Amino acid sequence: CASSFVGQFYEQYF.

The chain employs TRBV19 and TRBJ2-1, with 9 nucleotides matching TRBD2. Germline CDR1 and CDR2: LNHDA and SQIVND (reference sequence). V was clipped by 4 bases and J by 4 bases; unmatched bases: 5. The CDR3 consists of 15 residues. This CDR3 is CASSNLAGIYNEQFF. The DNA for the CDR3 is TGTGCCAGTAGTAATCTAGCGGGGATATACAATGAGCAGTTCTTC.

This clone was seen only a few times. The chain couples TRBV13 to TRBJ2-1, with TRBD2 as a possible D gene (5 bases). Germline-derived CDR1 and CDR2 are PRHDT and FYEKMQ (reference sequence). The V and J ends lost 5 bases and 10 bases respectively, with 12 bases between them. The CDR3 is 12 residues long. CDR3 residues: CASSPTRSEQFF. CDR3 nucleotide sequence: TGTGCCAGCAGCCCTACTAGATCCGAGCAGTTCTTC.

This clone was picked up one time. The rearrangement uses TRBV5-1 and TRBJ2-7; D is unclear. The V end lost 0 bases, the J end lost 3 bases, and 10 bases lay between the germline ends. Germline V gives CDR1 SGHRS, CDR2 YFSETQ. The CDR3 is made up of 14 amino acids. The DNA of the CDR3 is TGCGCCAGCAGCTTGGCAGAAGTTGGCTACGAGCAGTACTTC. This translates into CASSLAEVGYEQYF.

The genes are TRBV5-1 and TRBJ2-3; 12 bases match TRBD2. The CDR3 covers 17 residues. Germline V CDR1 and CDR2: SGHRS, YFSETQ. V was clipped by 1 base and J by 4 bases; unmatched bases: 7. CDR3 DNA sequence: TGCGCCAGCAGCTTGTTCCCTAGCGGGGGGGTGGCAGATACGCAGTATTTT. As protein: CASSLFPSGGVADTQYF.

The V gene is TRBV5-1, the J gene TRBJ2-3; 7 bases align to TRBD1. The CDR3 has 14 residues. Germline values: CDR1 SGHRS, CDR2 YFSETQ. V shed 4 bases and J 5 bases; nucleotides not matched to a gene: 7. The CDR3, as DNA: TGCGCCAGCAGCCTGGACAGGCCTGGAGATACGCAGTATTTT. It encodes CASSLDRPGDTQYF.

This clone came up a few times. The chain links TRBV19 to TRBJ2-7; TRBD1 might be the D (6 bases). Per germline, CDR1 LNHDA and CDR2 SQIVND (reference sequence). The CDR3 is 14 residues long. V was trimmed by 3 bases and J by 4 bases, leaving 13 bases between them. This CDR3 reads CASSIFGRGYEQYF. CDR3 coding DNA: TGTGCCAGTAGTATCTTTGGCAGGGGATACGAGCAGTACTTC.

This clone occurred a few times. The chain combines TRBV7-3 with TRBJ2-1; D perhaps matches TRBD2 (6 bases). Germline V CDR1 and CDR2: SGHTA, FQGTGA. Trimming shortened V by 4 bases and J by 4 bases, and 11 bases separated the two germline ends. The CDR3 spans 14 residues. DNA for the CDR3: TGTGCCAGCAGCTCTGGACTACCGTACAATGAGCAGTTCTTC. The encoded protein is CASSSGLPYNEQFF.

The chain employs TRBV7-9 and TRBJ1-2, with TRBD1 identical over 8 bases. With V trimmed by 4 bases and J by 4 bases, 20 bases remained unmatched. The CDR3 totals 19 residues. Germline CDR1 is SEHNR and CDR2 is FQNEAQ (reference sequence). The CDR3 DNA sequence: TGTGCCAGCAGCTCGACAGTCCCGGGACAGGACGCTAGGCTCTATGGCTACACCTTC. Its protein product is CASSSTVPGQDARLYGYTF.

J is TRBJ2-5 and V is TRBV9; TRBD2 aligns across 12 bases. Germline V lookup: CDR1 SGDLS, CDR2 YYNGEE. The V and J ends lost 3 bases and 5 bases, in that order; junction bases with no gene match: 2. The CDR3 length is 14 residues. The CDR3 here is CASSGGLAGETQYF. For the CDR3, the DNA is TGTGCCAGCAGCGGAGGACTAGCGGGGGAGACCCAGTACTTC.

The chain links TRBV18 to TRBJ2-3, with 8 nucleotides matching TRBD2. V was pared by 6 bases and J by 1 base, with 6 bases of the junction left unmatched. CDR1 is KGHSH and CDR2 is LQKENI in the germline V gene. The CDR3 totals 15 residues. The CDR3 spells CASSRAAGGTDTQYF. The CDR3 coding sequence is TGTGCCAGCTCCCGGGCAGCGGGGGGCACAGATACGCAGTATTTT.

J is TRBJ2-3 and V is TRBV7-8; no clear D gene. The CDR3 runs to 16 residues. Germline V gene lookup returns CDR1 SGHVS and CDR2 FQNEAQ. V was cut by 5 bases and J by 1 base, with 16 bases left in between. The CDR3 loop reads CASSPLVALGTDTQYF. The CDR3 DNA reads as TGTGCCAGCAGCCCTCTCGTAGCCTTGGGCACAGATACGCAGTATTTT.

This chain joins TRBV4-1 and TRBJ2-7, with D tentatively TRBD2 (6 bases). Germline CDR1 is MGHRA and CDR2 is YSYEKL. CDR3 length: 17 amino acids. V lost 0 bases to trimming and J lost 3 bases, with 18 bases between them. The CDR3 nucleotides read TGCGCCAGCAGCCAAGACGTAGTGGGAGGCAACAACTACGAGCAGTACTTC. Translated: CASSQDVVGGNNYEQYF.

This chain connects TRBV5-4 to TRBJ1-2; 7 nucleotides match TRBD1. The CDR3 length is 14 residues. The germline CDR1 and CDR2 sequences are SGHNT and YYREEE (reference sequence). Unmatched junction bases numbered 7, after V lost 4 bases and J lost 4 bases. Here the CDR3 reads CASSSPGQPYGYTF. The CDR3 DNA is TGTGCCAGCAGCAGTCCGGGACAGCCCTATGGCTACACCTTC. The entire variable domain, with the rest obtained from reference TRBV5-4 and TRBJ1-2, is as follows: ETGVTQSPTHLIKTRGQQVTLRCSSQSGHNTVSWYQQALGQGPQFIFQYYREEENGRGNFPPRFSGLQFPNYSSELNVNALELDDSALYLCASSSPGQPYGYTFGSGTRLTVV.

The CDR3 sequence is CATSRDPSAGGPTARPNEQFF. The CDR3 coding sequence is TGTGCCACCAGCAGAGATCCGTCGGCGGGAGGGCCAACGGCGAGGCCCAATGAGCAGTTCTTC. The J gene is TRBJ2-1, the V gene TRBV15, with 9 bases aligning to TRBD2. CDR1 is LNHNV and CDR2 is YYDKDF in the germline V gene (reference sequence). The CDR3 spans 21 residues. V gave up 0 bases and J gave up 6 bases; unmatched junction bases: 21.

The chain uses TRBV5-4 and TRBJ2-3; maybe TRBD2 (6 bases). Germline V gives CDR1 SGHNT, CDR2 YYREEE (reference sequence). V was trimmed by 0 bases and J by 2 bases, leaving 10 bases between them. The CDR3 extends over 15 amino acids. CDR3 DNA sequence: TGTGCCAGCAGCTTGGTAATAGCGGACACAGATACGCAGTATTTT. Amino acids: CASSLVIADTDTQYF.

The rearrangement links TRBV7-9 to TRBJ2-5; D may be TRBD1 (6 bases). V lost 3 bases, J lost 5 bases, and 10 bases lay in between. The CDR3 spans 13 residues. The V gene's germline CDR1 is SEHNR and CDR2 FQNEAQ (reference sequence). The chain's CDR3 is CASSFQGRETQYF. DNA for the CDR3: TGTGCCAGCAGCTTTCAGGGGCGGGAGACCCAGTACTTC. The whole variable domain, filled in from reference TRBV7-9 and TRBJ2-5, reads DTGVSQNPRHKITKRGQNVTFRCDPISEHNRLYWYRQTLGQGPEFLTYFQNEAQLEKSRLLSDRFSAERPKGSFSTLEIQRTEQGDSAMYLCASSFQGRETQYFGPGTRLLVL.

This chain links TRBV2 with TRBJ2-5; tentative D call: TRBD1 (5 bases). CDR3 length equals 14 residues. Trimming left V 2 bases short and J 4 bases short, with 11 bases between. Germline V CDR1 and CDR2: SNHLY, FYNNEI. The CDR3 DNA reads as TGTGCCAGCAGTGAAAGTCAGGGCACAGAGACCCAGTACTTC. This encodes CASSESQGTETQYF.

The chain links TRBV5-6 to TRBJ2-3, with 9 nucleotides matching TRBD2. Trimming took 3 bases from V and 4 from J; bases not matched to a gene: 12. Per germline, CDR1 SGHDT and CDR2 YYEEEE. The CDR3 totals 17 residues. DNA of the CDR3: TGTGCCAGCAGCTCTCGTTCCGGGCGGGGGGGCCCAGATACGCAGTATTTT. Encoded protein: CASSSRSGRGGPDTQYF. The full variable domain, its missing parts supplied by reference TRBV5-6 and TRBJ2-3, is DAGVTQSPTHLIKTRGQQVTLRCSPKSGHDTVSWYQQALGQGPQFIFQYYEEEERQRGNFPDRFSGHQFPNYSSELNVNALLLGDSALYLCASSSRSGRGGPDTQYFGPGTRLTVL.

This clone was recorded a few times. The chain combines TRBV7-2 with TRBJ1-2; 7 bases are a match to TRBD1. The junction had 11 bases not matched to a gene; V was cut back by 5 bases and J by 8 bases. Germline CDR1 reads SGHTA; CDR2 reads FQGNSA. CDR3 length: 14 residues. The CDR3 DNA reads TGTGCCAGCAGCCAACGACAGGGTTTAGAGGGCTACACCTTC. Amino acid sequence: CASSQRQGLEGYTF.

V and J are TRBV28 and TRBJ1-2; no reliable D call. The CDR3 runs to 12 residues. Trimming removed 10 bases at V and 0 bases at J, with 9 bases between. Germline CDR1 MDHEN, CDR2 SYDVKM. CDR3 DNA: TGTGCCACCCAACAAGCTAACTATGGCTACACCTTC. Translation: CATQQANYGYTF.

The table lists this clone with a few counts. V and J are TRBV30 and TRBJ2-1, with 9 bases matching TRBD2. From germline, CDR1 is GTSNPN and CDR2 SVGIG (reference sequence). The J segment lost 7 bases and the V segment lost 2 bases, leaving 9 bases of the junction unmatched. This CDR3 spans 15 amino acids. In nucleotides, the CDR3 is TGTGCCTGGAGTATGGGCCTAGCGGGAAGGAATGAGCAGTTCTTC. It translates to CAWSMGLAGRNEQFF. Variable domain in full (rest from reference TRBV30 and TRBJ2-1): SQTIHQWPATLVQPVGSPLSLECTVEGTSNPNLYWYRQAAGRGLQLLFYSVGIGQISSEVPQNLSASRPQDRQFILSSKKLLLSDSGFYLCAWSMGLAGRNEQFFGPGTRLTVL.

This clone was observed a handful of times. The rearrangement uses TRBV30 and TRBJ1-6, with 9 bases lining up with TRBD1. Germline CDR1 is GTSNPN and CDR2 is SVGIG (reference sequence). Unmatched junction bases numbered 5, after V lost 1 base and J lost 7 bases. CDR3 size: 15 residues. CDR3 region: CAWSGIGTGNSPLHF. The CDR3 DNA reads TGTGCCTGGAGTGGTATAGGGACAGGGAATTCACCCCTCCACTTT.

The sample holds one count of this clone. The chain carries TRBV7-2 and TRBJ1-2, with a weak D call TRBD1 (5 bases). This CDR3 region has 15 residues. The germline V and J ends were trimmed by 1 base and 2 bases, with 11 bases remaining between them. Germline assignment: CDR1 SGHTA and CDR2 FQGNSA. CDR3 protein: CASSLVRGINYGYTF. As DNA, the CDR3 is TGTGCCAGCAGCTTAGTGCGGGGGATAAACTATGGCTACACCTTC.

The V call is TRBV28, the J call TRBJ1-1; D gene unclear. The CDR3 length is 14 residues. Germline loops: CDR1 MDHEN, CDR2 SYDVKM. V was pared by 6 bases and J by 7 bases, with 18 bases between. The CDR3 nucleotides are TGTGCCAGCAGGTACTCCGACACCCCGAGTGAAGCTTTCTTT. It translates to CASRYSDTPSEAFF.